The rows below give T cell receptor beta chains drawn from one sample of a study of type 1 and type 2 diabetes patients. TCRdb passed the multiplex PCR reads through MiXCR, listing each CDR3 protein once. The sample has 250,000 or so distinct CDR3 sequences, approximately 50% seen once. The specimen sequenced was peripheral blood mononuclear cells (PBMCs). Every receptor here comes from a young man with type 2 diabetes. Each CDR3 is given with its conserved first and last residue. A D gene is named only where the DNA matches it firmly. Rows may omit the clone size; those that give it use once, few, many or a size class.

.	14	TRBV28	TRBJ1-1	.	CASSFLGLATEAFF	TGTGCCAGCAGTTTCCTAGGACTGGCCACTGAAGCTTTCTTT
TRBD2	14	TRBV6-6	TRBJ2-1	.	CASTLAGTLNEQFF	TGTGCCAGCACTCTAGCGGGAACCCTCAATGAGCAGTTCTTC
.	13	TRBV6-1	TRBJ2-2	.	CASASFGSGELFF	TGCGCCAGCGCGTCGTTCGGGTCCGGGGAGCTGTTTTTT
TRBD1	14	TRBV2	TRBJ1-2	.	CASLPGQGAKGYTF	TGTGCCAGCCTCCCGGGACAGGGGGCGAAGGGCTACACCTTC
TRBD1	14	TRBV6-5	TRBJ1-1	.	CASTEQGARTEAFF	TGTGCCAGCACTGAACAGGGGGCACGGACTGAAGCTTTCTTT
TRBD1	14	TRBV13	TRBJ2-5	few	CASSDRDSQETQYF	TGTGCCAGCAGCGACCGGGACAGCCAAGAGACCCAGTACTTC
TRBD1	15	TRBV12-3/TRBV12-4	TRBJ2-3	.	CASKSGQVRTDTQYF	TGTGCCAGCAAATCTGGACAGGTTCGAACAGATACGCAGTATTTT
.	15	TRBV7-2	TRBJ2-5	.	CASSFQNGGLETQYF	TGTGCCAGCAGCTTTCAAAACGGGGGGCTCGAGACCCAGTACTTC
.	14	TRBV4-3	TRBJ2-3	.	CASSNGQLEDTQYF	TGCGCCAGCAGCAATGGACAGCTTGAAGATACGCAGTATTTT
.	14	TRBV9	TRBJ1-6	once	CASGSSSYNSPLHF	TGTGCCAGCGGCAGTAGCTCCTATAATTCACCCCTCCACTTT
.	19	TRBV10-1	TRBJ1-2	.	CASSESLKGTPSPHDGYTF	TGCGCCAGCAGTGAGTCATTAAAGGGGACCCCGTCCCCTCATGATGGCTACACCTTC
.	14	TRBV6-2/TRBV6-3	TRBJ2-5	many	CASSYVGTQETQYF	TGTGCCAGCAGTTACGTGGGGACACAAGAGACCCAGTACTTC
.	15	TRBV19	TRBJ2-2	few	CASKGAATNTGELFF	TGTGCCAGCAAAGGGGCGGCGACGAACACCGGGGAGCTGTTTTTT
TRBD2	15	TRBV28	TRBJ2-7	.	CASSFVSSGRYEQYF	TGTGCCAGCAGTTTCGTCTCTAGCGGGAGGTACGAGCAGTACTTC
.	15	TRBV30	TRBJ2-5	few	CAWSPLLPFQETQYF	TGTGCCTGGAGTCCCCTACTACCTTTCCAAGAGACCCAGTACTTC
.	12	TRBV19	TRBJ2-1	.	CASSPRFREQFF	TGTGCCAGTAGTCCGCGATTTCGGGAGCAGTTCTTC